What follows describes a single TCR beta chain. Its antigen is unidentified. Germline V gives CDR1 SGHRS, CDR2 YFSETQ. This CDR3 spans 15 amino acids. Trimming cost V 0 bases and J 1 base, with 10 bases left between them. Patients in the study, people with chemo-refractory metastatic non-small-cell lung cancer, received focal radiation plus ipilimumab CTLA-4 blockade. This sample is drawn from a study of radiotherapy plus CTLA-4 blockade in lung cancer. Study-level information: Objective response rate was 18%; disease control rate, around 33%. Study observations and caveats: With interferon-beta, early dynamics of blood T cell clones were reported to best predict response. Some TCR clones had been derived from tumors. These clones expanded in peripheral blood after radiotherapy plus ipilimumab.

The protocol was immunoSEQ multiplex PCR, while the TCRdb copy is restricted to in-frame clones and leaves out a portion. The data contain roughly 59,000 clones, approximately 70% of them seen just once; the ten biggest clones take up approximately 8.3%. The receptor's source is a human donor with non-small cell lung cancer whose response to radiotherapy plus ipilimumab could not be evaluated. The chain joins TRBV5-1 to TRBJ2-5; a weak D match, TRBD1 (5 bases). This specimen was peripheral blood, taken from a patient treated with radiotherapy plus ipilimumab. Written as DNA, the CDR3 is TGCGCCAGCAGCTTGGCCACCAGGGCCCAAGAGACCCAGTACTTC. It translates to CASSLATRAQETQYF.